Listed here are 11 T cell receptor beta chains from one sample, sequenced in a study of vaccination effects on CD4 cells after COVID-19. Using immunoSEQ multiplex PCR, the repertoire was profiled, and TCRdb retains in-frame clones only, with some absent. The table includes roughly 65,000 clones, around 76% detected once. Ahead of sequencing, the ViraFEST assay grew antigen-specific CD4+ T cells using viral peptide pools. It was after roughly ten days of culture that CD4+ T cells were isolated. Neither prior SARS-CoV-2 infection nor positive nucleocapsid antibodies were present in the vaccine recipients. Which antigens these TCRs recognize remains unknown. The sample consisted of CD4+ T cells from PBMCs cultured with HCoV-NL63 spike peptides, taken before COVID-19 vaccination. The receptors derive from a human donor who received a COVID-19 vaccine.

The V call is TRBV11-2, the J call TRBJ2-7; D might be TRBD2 (7 bases). The CDR3 has 13 amino acids. Germline lookup yields CDR1 SGHAT and CDR2 FQNNGV. The ends were cut back, 5 bases at V and 5 bases at J, with 13 bases in the middle. CDR3 nucleotides: TGTGCCAGCAGCGTTTCGGGGGGCCACGAGCAGTACGTC. This sequence encodes CASSVSGGHEQYV.

The chain employs TRBV10-1 and TRBJ1-4; D is uncertain. The germline V gene encodes CDR1 WNHNN and CDR2 SYGVQD (reference sequence). V shed 1 base and J shed 10 bases, with 13 bases lying between them. This CDR3 is 14 amino acids long. CDR3 sequence: CASSELGYSGKLFF. CDR3 sequence (DNA): TGCGCCAGCAGTGAGTTGGGGTATTCAGGAAAACTGTTTTTT.

V is TRBV6-2 or TRBV6-3 and J is TRBJ2-7; D may be TRBD2 (7 bases). Germline V gives CDR1 MNHEY, CDR2 SVGEGT. The CDR3 extends over 14 amino acids. Trimming left V 5 bases short and J 7 bases short, with 18 bases between. The CDR3 coding sequence is TGTGCCAGCAGTACCCGAGGGGGGGCTCGGGAGCAGTACGTC. Translating it yields CASSTRGGAREQYV.

CDR3 sequence reads: CASSNQGGGNQPQHF. The CDR3 DNA reads TGTGCCAGTAGCAACCAGGGAGGCGGCAATCAGCCCCAGCATTTT. The genes are TRBV19 and TRBJ1-5, with a possible D match to TRBD1 (5 bases). Germline V gene data show CDR1 as LNHDA and CDR2 as SQIVND (reference sequence). V was trimmed by 6 bases and J by 2 bases, leaving 14 bases between them. This CDR3 is built from 15 residues.

This clone was detected only a few times. The gene calls are TRBV9 and TRBJ2-3; D gene unclear. Trimming removed 4 bases from V and 6 bases from J, with 18 bases in between. The CDR3 is 15 amino acids. Germline V gene sequence: CDR1 SGDLS, CDR2 YYNGEE. CDR3 DNA: TGTGCCAGCAGCCCTCACTTTAGCCCATGGGATACGCAGTATTTT. It codes for CASSPHFSPWDTQYF.

The genes are TRBV27 and TRBJ2-2, with TRBD1 matching 8 bases. J gave up 6 bases and V 5 bases, and 8 bases lay outside the gene matches. The germline CDR1 and CDR2 sequences are MNHEY and SMNVEV (reference sequence). This CDR3 has 15 residues. CDR3 sequence: CASSRRQGWAGELFF. In DNA, the CDR3 is TGTGCCAGCAGTCGGAGACAGGGGTGGGCCGGGGAGCTGTTTTTT.

This chain links TRBV9 with TRBJ1-2; D perhaps matches TRBD1 (6 bases). Between the trimmed V and J ends, which lost 3 bases and 2 bases, there was a span of 8 bases. Germline V gives CDR1 SGDLS, CDR2 YYNGEE. The CDR3 is made up of 13 amino acids. As DNA, the CDR3 is TGTGCCAGCAGCGGAGGACAGAACTATGGCTACACCTTC. Protein: CASSGGQNYGYTF.

This clone was observed once. The rearrangement uses TRBV7-3 and TRBJ1-2; D possibly corresponds to TRBD1 (5 bases). The germline CDR1 and CDR2 sequences are SGHTA and FQGTGA. V was cut by 5 bases and J by 4 bases, with 20 bases left in between. This CDR3 spans 16 amino acids. CDR3 loop: CASSPGVASNFYGYTF. The CDR3 DNA reads TGTGCCAGCAGCCCGGGGGTCGCTTCTAATTTCTATGGCTACACCTTC.

J is TRBJ1-1 and V is TRBV19; TRBD1 is a possible D gene (6 bases). Trimming left V 6 bases short and J 1 base short, with 12 bases between. Germline V CDR1 and CDR2: LNHDA, SQIVND (reference sequence). The CDR3 spans 14 residues. The chain's CDR3 is CASSIQQGNTEAFF. The CDR3 nucleotides read TGTGCCAGTAGCATCCAACAGGGGAACACTGAAGCTTTCTTT.

The V gene is TRBV12-3 or TRBV12-4, the J gene TRBJ1-2, with 8 nucleotides matching TRBD1. This CDR3 spans 13 amino acids. V trimming: 5 bases; J trimming: 6 bases; junction bases outside the gene matches: 5. The CDR3 DNA reads TGTGCCAGCAGTCCACAGGGGGTTCATGGCTACACCTTC. This sequence encodes CASSPQGVHGYTF.

A few counts support this clone. V is TRBV7-9 and J is TRBJ2-2, with 12 bases lining up with TRBD1. This CDR3 spans 16 amino acids. In germline, CDR1 is SEHNR, CDR2 FQNEAQ (reference sequence). V lost 6 bases to trimming and J lost 4 bases; unmatched junction nucleotides: 6. CDR3 residues: CASRDPGQGATGELFF. The CDR3 coding sequence is TGTGCCAGCAGAGATCCGGGACAGGGGGCCACCGGGGAGCTGTTTTTT. The full variable domain, in which reference TRBV7-9 and TRBJ2-2 provide the parts outside the CDR3, is DTGVSQNPRHKITKRGQNVTFRCDPISEHNRLYWYRQTLGQGPEFLTYFQNEAQLEKSRLLSDRFSAERPKGSFSTLEIQRTEQGDSAMYLCASRDPGQGATGELFFGEGSRLTVL.